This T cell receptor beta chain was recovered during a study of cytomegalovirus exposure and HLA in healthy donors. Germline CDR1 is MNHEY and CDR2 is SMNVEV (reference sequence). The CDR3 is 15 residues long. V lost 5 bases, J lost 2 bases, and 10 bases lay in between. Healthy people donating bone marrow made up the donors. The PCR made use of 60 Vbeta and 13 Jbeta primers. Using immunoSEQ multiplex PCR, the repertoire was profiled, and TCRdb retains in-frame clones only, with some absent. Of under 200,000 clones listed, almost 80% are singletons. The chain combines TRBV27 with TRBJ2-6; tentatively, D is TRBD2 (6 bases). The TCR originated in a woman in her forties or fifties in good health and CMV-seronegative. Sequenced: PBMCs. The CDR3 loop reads CASSNGGTGANVLTF. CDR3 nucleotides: TGTGCCAGCAGTAACGGGGGTACTGGGGCCAACGTCCTGACTTTC.